These T cell receptor beta chains were read from a single sample in a study of blood T cell repertoires in COVID-19. Produced via immunoSEQ multiplex PCR; TCRdb's table is partial and in-frame only. Of under 300,000 clones in the sample, approximately 79% were seen once. Source material: peripheral blood. All receptors derive from a woman in her thirties or forties with active or convalescent COVID-19. CDR3s include the opening cysteine and the closing phenylalanine or tryptophan. A D gene is named only where the DNA matches it firmly. Only part of the rows carry a size: once, few, many, or a class if the clone is expanded.

>TRBV9|NA|TRBJ1-2|NA
TGTGCCAGCAGCGTAGCTAGGTGGGAAGGGGATGATGGCTACACCTTC
CASSVARWEGDDGYTF
>TRBV15|NA|TRBJ1-2|NA
TGTGCCACCAGCAGGGCACAGGGTGCGGCTGGCTACACCTTC
CATSRAQGAAGYTF
>TRBV19|NA|TRBJ1-5|few
TGTGCCAGTAGGACAGTGAATAGCAATCAGCCCCAGCATTTT
CASRTVNSNQPQHF
>TRBV10-3|NA|TRBJ1-3|NA
TGTGCCATCATCCCCAGTCTTGCCTCTGGAAACACCATATATTTT
CAIIPSLASGNTIYF
>TRBV27|NA|TRBJ1-5|NA
TGTGCCAGCAGTTTATTGTTGGGAGTCCATATTCCTAATGGAGGTAATCAGCCCCAGCATTTT
CASSLLLGVHIPNGGNQPQHF
>TRBV18|TRBD2|TRBJ2-1|NA
TGTGCCAGCTCACCTTGGACTAGAAGTTCCTACAATGAGCAGTTCTTC
CASSPWTRSSYNEQFF
>TRBV5-1|TRBD1|TRBJ1-2|NA
TGCGCCAGCAGCTTGGAGGGACAGGGCTACACCTTC
CASSLEGQGYTF
>TRBV6-5|TRBD1|TRBJ1-2|NA
TGTGCCAGCAGCGAGGGACAGGGGACCGGCTACACCTTC
CASSEGQGTGYTF
>TRBV9|NA|TRBJ2-5|NA
TGTGCCAGCAGCGTCCCTAATGAGGGCGACCAAGAGACCCAGTACTTC
CASSVPNEGDQETQYF
>TRBV9|NA|TRBJ2-2|few
TGTGCCAGCAGCGTACACCCGGGAAACACCGGGGAGCTGTTTTTT
CASSVHPGNTGELFF
>TRBV5-5|NA|TRBJ1-1|NA
TGTGCCAGCAGCTCGTTATTTAACCTTCGGCCGACCGAAGGCGGGACTGAAGCTTTCTTT
CASSSLFNLRPTEGGTEAFF
>TRBV4-2|TRBD2|TRBJ2-3|NA
TGTGCCAGCAGCCAACGACTAGCGGGGAGCACAGATACGCAGTATTTT
CASSQRLAGSTDTQYF
>TRBV19|NA|TRBJ1-5|NA
TGTGCCAGTAGTATAGCGGCGGGCAGCAATCAGCCCCAGCATTTT
CASSIAAGSNQPQHF
>TRBV5-6|TRBD1|TRBJ1-6|NA
TGTGCCAGCAGCTGGACATCAACCGACAGGGAACATAATTCACCCCTCCACTTT
CASSWTSTDREHNSPLHF
>TRBV18|TRBD1|TRBJ1-2|NA
TGTGCCAGCTCACCAGAAGAGGGGGCGAGCTATGGCTACACCTTC
CASSPEEGASYGYTF
>TRBV13|NA|TRBJ1-2|NA
TGTGCCAGCAGCGAATTTTCAGGGCAGCACCCGTATGGCTACACCTTC
CASSEFSGQHPYGYTF
>TRBV6-5|NA|TRBJ1-2|NA
TGTGCCAGCAGTTACTCGCTAGCTAACTATGGCTACACCTTC
CASSYSLANYGYTF
>TRBV10-3|TRBD2|TRBJ2-5|NA
TGTGCCATCAGTTCCGGGACTAGCGGGGGAGAGACCCAGTACTTC
CAISSGTSGGETQYF
>TRBV2|NA|TRBJ1-2|NA
TGTGCCAGCAGTGAAGATGTCGGGGGCTACACCTTC
CASSEDVGGYTF
>TRBV6-1|TRBD1|TRBJ1-3|once
TGTGCCAGCAGTGGGGACAGGGGGGGATTCCTCTCTGGAAACACCATATATTTT
CASSGDRGGFLSGNTIYF
>TRBV24-1|TRBD1|TRBJ2-5|NA
TGTGCCACCAGTGAGGGAGGGACAGGGGAAGAGACCCAGTACTTC
CATSEGGTGEETQYF
>TRBV3-1/TRBV3-2|TRBD1|TRBJ1-6|NA
TGTGCCAGCAGCCGTCAGGGGGCAAATTCACCCCTCCACTTT
CASSRQGANSPLHF
>TRBV9|NA|TRBJ1-4|NA
TGTGCCAGCACTCAAGGGGAGGCAGGACGAAGCGAAAAACTGTTTTTT
CASTQGEAGRSEKLFF
>TRBV5-6|TRBD1|TRBJ2-7|NA
TGTGCCAGCAGCCCGGGGACAGGGAGCTACGAGCAGTACTTC
CASSPGTGSYEQYF
>TRBV6-5|NA|TRBJ1-1|NA
TGTGCCAGCAGTCTGGGGGCTTGGGACACTGAAGCTTTCTTT
CASSLGAWDTEAFF
>TRBV28|TRBD2|TRBJ2-5|NA
TGTGCCAGCAGTTTCGGACTAGCGGGGGGCCAAGAGACCCAGTACTTC
CASSFGLAGGQETQYF
>TRBV10-3|NA|TRBJ2-1|NA
TGTGCCATCAGTGAGCCCAGGGACAATGAGCAGTTCTTC
CAISEPRDNEQFF
>TRBV30|TRBD1|TRBJ2-3|NA
TGTGCCTGGAGTACAGGGGGTGCAGATACGCAGTATTTT
CAWSTGGADTQYF
>TRBV28|TRBD1|TRBJ2-7|NA
TGTGCCAGCATTCCCCGCGCGCGTAGGGGGCCGGCGATACAATACGAGCAGTACTTC
CASIPRARRGPAIQYEQYF
>TRBV11-3|NA|TRBJ2-5|NA
TGTGCCAGCAGCCCCAGGTCGGGGTCAGAGACCCAGTACTTC
CASSPRSGSETQYF
>TRBV5-5|TRBD1|TRBJ1-5|NA
TGTGCCAGCAGGGACAGGATCGGAAGCAATCAGCCCCAGCATTTT
CASRDRIGSNQPQHF
>TRBV7-3|TRBD1|TRBJ1-2|NA
TGTGCCAGCAGCGAAGGGGACAGCTATGGCTACACCTTC
CASSEGDSYGYTF
>TRBV19|NA|TRBJ2-1|NA
TGTGCCAGTAGTATAGCTGCATACCTACATGAGCAGTTCTTC
CASSIAAYLHEQFF
>TRBV18|TRBD1|TRBJ2-7|once
TGTGCCAGCTCAGCGACAGGGTCCACCTCCTACGAGCAGTACTTC
CASSATGSTSYEQYF
>TRBV30|NA|TRBJ2-3|NA
TGTGCCTGGAGTGCCGGGGGAAGCACAGATACGCAGTATTTT
CAWSAGGSTDTQYF
>TRBV7-9|NA|TRBJ1-4|NA
TGTGCCAGCAGCTTAGCGGGTGGCGGGACGGAAAAACTGTTTTTT
CASSLAGGGTEKLFF
>TRBV30|NA|TRBJ1-2|NA
TGTGCCTGGAGGGGCAGAACCTTTTCAAACTATGGCTACACCTTC
CAWRGRTFSNYGYTF
>TRBV4-1|TRBD1|TRBJ1-2|once
TGCGCCAGCAGCAGCGGACAGGTATGGCAGAGCTATGGCTACACCTTC
CASSSGQVWQSYGYTF
>TRBV5-3|NA|TRBJ1-5|once
TGTGCCAGAAGCTTGGACTCAACCCCGATCCCCCAGCATTTT
CARSLDSTPIPQHF
>TRBV5-1|TRBD1|TRBJ2-3|NA
TGCGCCAGCAGCCCAGGACAGGGAAACCATAATACGCAGTATTTT
CASSPGQGNHNTQYF
>TRBV7-9|TRBD1|TRBJ1-1|NA
TGTGCCAGCAGCCCTTTGACAGGGATGAACACTGAAGCTTTCTTT
CASSPLTGMNTEAFF
>TRBV4-2|TRBD1|TRBJ2-1|NA
TGTGCCAGCAGCCAAGAGGGACAGGGGTTCTCCTACAATGAGCAGTTCTTC
CASSQEGQGFSYNEQFF
>TRBV5-6|TRBD2|TRBJ2-1|NA
TGTGCCAGCAGCTTCGGCGGGGGGGCCTTAGAGCAGTTCTTC
CASSFGGGALEQFF
>TRBV6-6|TRBD1|TRBJ1-1|NA
TGTGCCAGCAGCATACAGGGGATGAACACTGAAGCTTTCTTT
CASSIQGMNTEAFF
>TRBV28|NA|TRBJ1-1|NA
TGTGCCAGCAGTTCTGACGGAGGGGCTTTCTTT
CASSSDGGAFF
>TRBV3-1/TRBV3-2|NA|TRBJ2-4|NA
TGTGCCAGCAGCCAATTGAGCCTTAAAAACATTCAGTACTTC
CASSQLSLKNIQYF
>TRBV5-6|TRBD1|TRBJ1-2|NA
TGTGCCAGCAGCCTCGTGACAGGGGGCGATGGCTACACCTTC
CASSLVTGGDGYTF
>TRBV21-1|NA|TRBJ2-3|NA
TGTGCCAGCAGCAACAGGGTCCTCACAGATACGCAGTATTTT
CASSNRVLTDTQYF
>TRBV9|TRBD1|TRBJ1-6|NA
TGTGCCAGTGCGACAGGGGAGGGATATTCACCCCTCCACTTT
CASATGEGYSPLHF
>TRBV5-6|NA|TRBJ1-2|few
TGTGCCAGCAGCCTATCGGCGGGGCTGAACTACTATGGCTACACCTTC
CASSLSAGLNYYGYTF
>TRBV28|NA|TRBJ2-5|NA
TGTGCCAGCAGTCTCCGGTATTTAGAGACCCAGTACTTC
CASSLRYLETQYF
>TRBV10-3|NA|TRBJ1-1|NA
TGTGCCACCCTCGTTGTGAGACAACGAGATGGCGCTGAAGCTTTCTTT
CATLVVRQRDGAEAFF
>TRBV6-5|NA|TRBJ2-1|NA
TGTGCCAGCACGACCAGGGTGGACAATGAGCAGTTCTTC
CASTTRVDNEQFF